Below, 22 T cell receptor beta chains from the same sample are listed, as sequenced in a study of blood T cell repertoires in COVID-19. The data were produced by immunoSEQ multiplex PCR, yet TCRdb's version contains in-frame clones alone and is incomplete. Of over 350,000 clones detected, just over 90% appear once; the ten largest clones hold about 0.86%. The material sequenced was PBMCs or T cells enriched from blood (not recorded which). These receptors originate from a woman between 40 and 50 years old who had been exposed to COVID-19.

The chain links TRBV7-2 to TRBJ1-5; no clear D gene. Germline V lookup: CDR1 SGHTA, CDR2 FQGNSA. Deletions cut 8 bases from V and 5 bases from J, with 19 bases between. This CDR3 is 15 amino acids long. CDR3 sequence: CASGPLAGWDQPQHF. The CDR3 region has the DNA TGTGCCAGCGGGCCCCTAGCGGGATGGGATCAGCCCCAGCATTTT.

V and J are TRBV10-3 and TRBJ2-3, with unresolved D. Germline-derived CDR1 and CDR2 are ENHRY and SYGVKD. Deletions cut 4 bases from V and 6 bases from J, with 8 bases between. This CDR3 is 12 amino acids long. The CDR3, as DNA: TGTGCCATCAGTGCCCGAGTGGATACGCAGTATTTT. Translation: CAISARVDTQYF.

The V call is TRBV23-1, the J call TRBJ1-1, with D uncertain. TRBV23-1 is known as an ORF, though its function is uncertain. V lost 3 bases, J lost 5 bases, and 22 bases lay in between. This CDR3 spans 17 amino acids. The CDR3 reads CASSHRLDTFRGTEAFF. Written as DNA, the CDR3 is TGCGCCAGCAGTCACCGCCTCGACACCTTTCGTGGAACTGAAGCTTTCTTT.

V is TRBV19 and J is TRBJ2-1; 7 bases are shared with TRBD1. J gave up 5 bases and V 9 bases, and 7 bases lay outside the gene matches. The CDR3 spans 13 residues. Germline CDR1 is LNHDA and CDR2 is SQIVND (reference sequence). CDR3 residues: CASAGQGDNEQFF. CDR3 nucleotides: TGTGCCAGCGCCGGGCAGGGGGACAATGAGCAGTTCTTC.

The gene calls are TRBV7-9 and TRBJ1-3; D may be TRBD1 (5 bases). The V end was cut by 0 bases, the J end by 1 base, with 10 bases between. Germline values: CDR1 SEHNR, CDR2 FQNEAQ (reference sequence). CDR3 length: 16 residues. The CDR3, as DNA: TGTGCCAGCAGCTTAGCCCTCGGGGGGTCTGGAAACACCATATATTTT. Translating gives CASSLALGGSGNTIYF. Supplemented by reference TRBV7-9 and TRBJ1-3, the full variable domain reads DTGVSQNPRHKITKRGQNVTFRCDPISEHNRLYWYRQTLGQGPEFLTYFQNEAQLEKSRLLSDRFSAERPKGSFSTLEIQRTEQGDSAMYLCASSLALGGSGNTIYFGEGSWLTVV.

This chain uses TRBV19 with TRBJ2-1; no definite D call. V lost 5 bases and J lost 5, with 10 bases in between. This CDR3 has 13 residues. The V gene's germline CDR1 is LNHDA and CDR2 SQIVND (reference sequence). Here the CDR3 DNA reads TGTGCCAGTAGTGAAACGAGAAACAATGAGCAGTTCTTC. Translating gives CASSETRNNEQFF.

A remark on this clone: Other nucleotide sequences in the sample specify the same CDR3. This rearrangement joins TRBV6-5 to TRBJ1-1; tentatively, D is TRBD1 (6 bases). V was cut by 4 bases and J by 4 bases, with 10 bases left in between. The CDR3 runs to 13 residues. Germline CDR1 reads MNHEY; CDR2 reads SVGAGI. CDR3 coding DNA: TGTGCCAGCAGTTCAGGGGTGAGCACTGAAGCTTTCTTT. Translated, it gives CASSSGVSTEAFF.

The V gene is TRBV11-1, the J gene TRBJ2-2; TRBD2 matches at 7 bases. This CDR3 has 15 amino acids. The ends lost 6 bases at V and 0 bases at J; junction bases unmatched: 4. In germline, CDR1 is SGHAT, CDR2 FQDESV (reference sequence). This CDR3 is CASSGAGPNTGELFF. The CDR3, as DNA: TGTGCCAGCAGTGGAGCGGGACCGAACACCGGGGAGCTGTTTTTT. Supplemented by reference TRBV11-1 and TRBJ2-2, the full variable domain reads EAEVAQSPRYKITEKSQAVAFWCDPISGHATLYWYRQILGQGPELLVQFQDESVVDDSQLPKDRFSAERLKGVDSTLKIQPAELGDSAMYLCASSGAGPNTGELFFGEGSRLTVL.

The chain employs TRBV27 and TRBJ2-4, with TRBD2 matching 11 bases. V lost 6 bases, J lost 4 bases, and 11 bases stayed unmatched. Germline CDR1 reads MNHEY; CDR2 reads SMNVEV (reference sequence). This CDR3 has 17 residues. CDR3 coding DNA: TGTGCCAGCAGAGGGTTAGCTAGCGGGGGGCGTAAAAACATTCAGTACTTC. It encodes CASRGLASGGRKNIQYF.

CDR3 loop: CASSLGLESPLHF. CDR3 in DNA: TGCGCCAGCAGCTTGGGTTTGGAGTCACCCCTCCACTTT. This chain connects TRBV5-1 to TRBJ1-6; D unresolved. From germline, CDR1 is SGHRS and CDR2 YFSETQ. V was trimmed by 0 bases and J by 10 bases, leaving 8 bases between them. There are 13 residues in the CDR3.

This sequence joins TRBV10-3 and TRBJ1-6, with 8 bases aligning to TRBD1. CDR1 is ENHRY and CDR2 is SYGVKD in the germline V gene. Trimming cost V 7 bases and J 7 bases; bases outside gene matches: 6. This CDR3 comprises 14 residues. The CDR3 nucleotides are TGTGCCATCAAGGGACAGGCGGGAAATTCACCCCTCCACTTT. This translates into CAIKGQAGNSPLHF.

The chain uses TRBV15 and TRBJ2-7; 12 nucleotides agree with TRBD2. With 1 base clipped from V and 4 bases from J, the junction kept 5 bases outside the gene matches. Germline V lookup: CDR1 LNHNV, CDR2 YYDKDF (reference sequence). The length of the CDR3 is 16 residues. The CDR3 bases are TGTGCCACCAGCAGAGCCTGGACTAGCGGGATTTACGAGCAGTACTTC. This codes for CATSRAWTSGIYEQYF. The full variable domain, rest sourced from reference TRBV15 and TRBJ2-7, is DAMVIQNPRYQVTQFGKPVTLSCSQTLNHNVMYWYQQKSSQAPKLLFHYYDKDFNNEADTPDNFQSRRPNTSFCFLDIRSPGLGDTAMYLCATSRAWTSGIYEQYFGPGTRLTVT.

V and J are TRBV27 and TRBJ2-3; the D is unclear. Germline loops: CDR1 MNHEY, CDR2 SMNVEV (reference sequence). Trimming took off 6 bases at V and 2 bases at J, with 15 bases between the two ends. The CDR3 covers 15 residues. The CDR3 reads CASRSLRWFTDTQYF. The CDR3, as DNA: TGTGCCAGCAGGTCACTACGGTGGTTCACAGATACGCAGTATTTT.

The rearrangement links TRBV25-1 to TRBJ1-1, with a weak D call TRBD1 (5 bases). The germline V gene encodes CDR1 MGHDK and CDR2 SYGVNS. The CDR3 is 13 residues long. V was cut by 4 bases and J by 6 bases, with 12 bases left in between. The CDR3 loop reads CASSARGRAEAFF. CDR3 nucleotide sequence: TGTGCCAGCAGTGCTCGGGGGAGGGCTGAAGCTTTCTTT.

This chain connects TRBV15 to TRBJ2-2, with 8 bases matching TRBD1. Germline V gives CDR1 LNHNV, CDR2 YYDKDF (reference sequence). Trimming cost V 1 base and J 3 bases; bases outside gene matches: 4. The CDR3 runs to 16 residues. Here the CDR3 DNA reads TGTGCCACCAGCAGAGGTGGACAGGGATACACCGGGGAGCTGTTTTTT. Translating gives CATSRGGQGYTGELFF.

This chain joins TRBV6-4 and TRBJ2-5; 7 nucleotides agree with TRBD1. V trimming: 2 bases; J trimming: 5 bases; junction bases outside the gene matches: 17. The CDR3 sequence is 18 residues long. From germline, CDR1 is MRHNA and CDR2 SNTAGT. The CDR3 DNA is TGTGCCAGCAGTGACGTCAGGGGGTTTGGGCCCCTTAGTGAGACCCAGTACTTC. Protein product: CASSDVRGFGPLSETQYF.

V usage is TRBV14 and J usage is TRBJ2-1; 9 positions match TRBD2. The V gene's germline CDR1 is SGHDN and CDR2 FVKESK. With 1 base clipped from V and 10 bases from J, the junction kept 14 bases outside the gene matches. This CDR3 is built from 17 residues. CDR3 coding DNA: TGTGCCAGCAGCCAAGGATTAGCGGGGGAGCTTCGGGCCGAGCAGTTCTTC. It is translated as CASSQGLAGELRAEQFF.

The rearrangement uses TRBV30 and TRBJ1-1; TRBD1 matches 7 bases. The germline V gene has CDR1 GTSNPN and CDR2 SVGIG (reference sequence). V lost 3 bases and J lost 3; bases outside the gene matches: 4. The CDR3 runs to 13 residues. The CDR3: CAWSRDRDTEAFF. In DNA form, the CDR3 reads TGTGCCTGGAGCCGAGACAGGGACACTGAAGCTTTCTTT.

This sequence joins TRBV27 and TRBJ2-1, with TRBD2 identical over 11 bases. With 5 bases clipped from V and 5 bases from J, the junction kept 5 bases outside the gene matches. Per the germline V gene, CDR1 is MNHEY and CDR2 is SMNVEV (reference sequence). The CDR3 consists of 15 residues. The CDR3: CASSPGLAGHNEQFF. CDR3 DNA: TGTGCCAGCAGTCCAGGACTAGCGGGCCACAATGAGCAGTTCTTC.

The chain has TRBV30 and TRBJ2-1; D is perhaps TRBD2 (5 bases). There are 14 residues in the CDR3. V was cut by 7 bases and J by 7 bases, with 20 bases left in between. Germline CDR1 and CDR2: GTSNPN and SVGIG (reference sequence). Here the CDR3 reads CALNPSIFDNEQFF. CDR3 in DNA: TGTGCCTTGAACCCTAGCATCTTCGATAATGAGCAGTTCTTC.

The rearrangement joins TRBV24-1 to TRBJ1-5, with 11 bases lining up with TRBD1. There are 15 residues in the CDR3. Germline-derived CDR1 and CDR2 are KGHDR and SFDVKD. V was clipped by 2 bases and J by 6 bases; unmatched bases: 2. CDR3 nucleotides: TGTGCCACCAGTGATTCCGGGACAGGGGGTCAGCCCCAGCATTTT. Amino acid sequence: CATSDSGTGGQPQHF.

This clone came up once. CDR3 sequence (DNA): TGTGCCAGCAGCGTAGTGGCGGGATCTTACAATGAGCAGTTCTTC. It encodes CASSVVAGSYNEQFF. The rearrangement uses TRBV9 and TRBJ2-1; D may be TRBD2 (6 bases). V dropped 0 bases and J dropped 4 bases, with 11 bases sitting between them. Germline CDR1 reads SGDLS; CDR2 reads YYNGEE. The CDR3 sequence is 15 residues long.